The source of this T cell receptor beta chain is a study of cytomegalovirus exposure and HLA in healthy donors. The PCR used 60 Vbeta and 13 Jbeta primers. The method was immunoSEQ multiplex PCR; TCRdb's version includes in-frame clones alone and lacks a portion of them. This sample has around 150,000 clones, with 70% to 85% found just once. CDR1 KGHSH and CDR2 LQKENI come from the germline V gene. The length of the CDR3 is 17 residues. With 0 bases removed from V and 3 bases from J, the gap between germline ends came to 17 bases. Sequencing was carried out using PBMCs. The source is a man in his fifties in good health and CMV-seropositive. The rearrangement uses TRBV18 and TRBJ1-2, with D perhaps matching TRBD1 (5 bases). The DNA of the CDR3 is TGTGCCAGCTCACCACCGGATGTCGCAGGGAGGCACTATGGCTACACCTTC. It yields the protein CASSPPDVAGRHYGYTF.